The 26 T cell receptor beta chains given below trace back to one sample, sequenced in a study of blood T cells in healthy people across ages. Primers used in a second PCR of about 7 to 11 cycles were a sample-barcoded 5' primer and a J-beta primer mix. TCRdb reprocessed the 5' RACE reads with MiXCR, giving one entry per CDR3 protein. Among 800,000 to 900,000 distinct CDR3 sequences listed, 55% to 65% were seen once. Input material: blood. Receptors were obtained from a man aged 25-45 years in good health.

The V and J genes are TRBV4-2 and TRBJ2-7; D unresolved. Trimming left V 0 bases short and J 4 bases short, with 7 bases between. CDR1 LGHNA and CDR2 YNFKEQ come from the germline V gene. This CDR3 is 13 amino acids long. CDR3 bases: TGTGCCAGCAGCCAAGATATAGGGTACGAGCAGTACTTC. Its translation: CASSQDIGYEQYF.

This chain uses TRBV12-3 or TRBV12-4 with TRBJ1-2; 8 bases map to TRBD1. This CDR3 has 14 residues. Trimming at V came to 4 bases and at J to 6 bases, leaving 7 bases not matched to a gene. The DNA for the CDR3 is TGTGCCAGCAGTTCGGGACAGGTTTATGATGGCTACACCTTC. Translating it yields CASSSGQVYDGYTF.

This clonotype was picked up a small number of times. V usage is TRBV11-2 and J usage is TRBJ2-7; 8 bases map to TRBD2. Trimming at V came to 5 bases and at J to 2 bases, leaving 5 bases not matched to a gene. This CDR3 contains 14 residues. Germline CDR1 is SGHAT and CDR2 is FQNNGV. The CDR3 DNA sequence: TGTGCCAGCAGCCCCGGGGGGGTTACCTACGAGCAGTACTTC. Encoded protein: CASSPGGVTYEQYF.

This clonotype was counted between two and nine times. This rearrangement joins TRBV30 to TRBJ2-5; no clear D gene. TRBJ2-7 explains the end of the DNA better; the J call may be wrong. This CDR3 has 11 residues. CDR1 and CDR2 from the germline V gene are GTSNPN and SVGIG (reference sequence). DNA of the CDR3: TGTGCCTGGAGTTTAACCCGCGAGCAGTACTTC. Amino acid sequence: CAWSLTREQYF.

The CDR3, as DNA: TGCGCCAGCGGCCAAGGGACTGGGAGCTCCTACAATGAGCAGTTCTTC. Translation gives CASGQGTGSSYNEQFF. This rearrangement joins TRBV5-1 to TRBJ2-1; a possible D gene is TRBD2 (6 bases). Germline CDR1 reads SGHRS; CDR2 reads YFSETQ. V was clipped by 7 bases and J by 0 bases, with 17 bases between them. This CDR3 has 16 residues.

The chain is built from TRBV28 and TRBJ2-7, with D possibly TRBD1 on 5 matching bases. The CDR3 spans 15 residues. V lost 6 bases to trimming and J lost 4 bases, with 19 bases between them. Germline V gives CDR1 MDHEN, CDR2 SYDVKM. The CDR3 spells CASSLQAYREYEQYF. The CDR3 DNA reads TGTGCCAGCAGCCTACAGGCCTATAGAGAATACGAGCAGTACTTC.

The CDR3 nucleotides are TGCGCCAGCAGCTTGGCGGCGGACCTACCGAAAGAGACCCAGTACTTC. As protein: CASSLAADLPKETQYF. The chain employs TRBV4-3 and TRBJ2-5; D not resolved. The CDR3 loop spans 16 amino acids. V was trimmed by 5 bases and J by 3 bases, leaving 19 bases between them. Germline values: CDR1 LGHNA, CDR2 YSLEER.

This chain uses TRBV6-6 with TRBJ1-1; no reliable D call. Germline loops: CDR1 MNHNY, CDR2 SVGAGI (reference sequence). The V end was cut by 5 bases, the J end by 4 bases, with 11 bases between. This CDR3 has 13 residues. CDR3 sequence (DNA): TGTGCCAGCAGTCCGGGTAGTGGCACTGAAGCTTTCTTT. Its protein is CASSPGSGTEAFF.

In its sample, this clonotype was seen a few times. The chain joins TRBV7-2 to TRBJ2-4, with no clear D. Trimming took 2 bases from V and 3 from J, leaving 11 bases between them. Germline V gene sequence: CDR1 SGHTA, CDR2 FQGNSA. This CDR3 contains 15 residues. The CDR3 sequence: CASSLIRVGKNIQYF. For the CDR3, the DNA is TGTGCCAGCAGCTTAATAAGGGTTGGCAAAAACATTCAGTACTTC.

This clonotype was detected once. This sequence joins TRBV20-1 and TRBJ2-7, with TRBD2 as a possible D gene (6 bases). The CDR3 covers 15 residues. V lost 1 base and J lost 0, with 13 bases in between. The germline V gene has CDR1 DFQATT and CDR2 SNEGSKA (reference sequence). This CDR3 is CSARVWGVHSYEQYF. CDR3 bases: TGCAGTGCTAGAGTCTGGGGGGTGCACTCCTACGAGCAGTACTTC.

The rearrangement uses TRBV4-1 and TRBJ1-1, with D maybe TRBD1 (5 bases). The CDR3 spans 15 residues. Deletions cut 3 bases from V and 3 bases from J, with 14 bases between. CDR1 is MGHRA, CDR2 YSYEKL, per germline. In DNA form, the CDR3 reads TGCGCCAGCAGCCACGATTCGGGGGGAGACACTGAAGCTTTCTTT. Protein: CASSHDSGGDTEAFF.

Notes on this clonotype: Germline is not matched at one junction end, which may reflect a read error. The chain employs TRBV20-1 and TRBJ2-3; TRBD2 agrees at 10 bases. From germline, CDR1 is DFQATT and CDR2 SNEGSKA (reference sequence). This CDR3 is 17 amino acids long. The CDR3 region is CSAHSKGITSGADTQYF. For the CDR3, the DNA is TGCAGTGCCCACTCCAAGGGGATTACTAGCGGGGCAGATACACAGTATTTT.

The count of this clonotype is one. This may arise from a read error, as a much more abundant clone is one base away. The chain couples TRBV29-1 to TRBJ2-1, with 8 bases aligning to TRBD1. Looked up from germline, CDR1 is SQVTM and CDR2 is ANQGSEA. The CDR3 runs 14 residues. In DNA, the CDR3 is TGCAGAGTTGAAGATGGACAGGGATACAATGAGCAGTTCTTC. Its translation: CRVEDGQGYNEQFF.

The chain uses TRBV11-2 and TRBJ2-5; D might be TRBD1 (5 bases). The CDR3 runs 15 residues. CDR1 is SGHAT and CDR2 is FQNNGV in the germline V gene. The germline V and J ends were trimmed by 0 bases and 1 base, with 9 bases remaining between them. The DNA for the CDR3 is TGTGCCAGCAGCTTAGATGGCACAGGCCAAGAGACCCAGTACTTC. This gives the protein CASSLDGTGQETQYF.

In its sample, this clonotype was seen a few times. The chain employs TRBV6-5 and TRBJ2-6; D not resolved. The V gene's germline CDR1 is MNHEY and CDR2 SVGAGI. The CDR3 is made up of 16 amino acids. V dropped 0 bases and J dropped 0 bases, with 6 bases sitting between them. CDR3 protein: CASSYSPPSGANVLTF. CDR3 nucleotides: TGTGCCAGCAGTTACTCACCGCCCTCTGGGGCCAACGTCCTGACTTTC.

This clonotype was seen just once. The genes are TRBV29-1 and TRBJ2-1, with a possible D match to TRBD2 (6 bases). Germline values: CDR1 SQVTM, CDR2 ANQGSEA. Trimming took off 8 bases at V and 0 bases at J, with 14 bases between the two ends. The CDR3 runs 14 residues. The DNA of the CDR3 is TGCAGCTTGAGGGAGGTCGGCTCCTACAATGAGCAGTTCTTC. It translates to CSLREVGSYNEQFF.

With regard to this clonotype: This may stem from a read error, because a much larger clone lies one nucleotide away. The chain recombines TRBV20-1 with TRBJ2-3; D uncertain. Germline values: CDR1 DFQATT, CDR2 SNEGSKA (reference sequence). The V and J ends lost 3 bases and 5 bases respectively, with 15 bases between them. There are 14 residues in the CDR3. The CDR3 reads CSASLGSDIDTQYF. CDR3 coding DNA: TGCAGTGCTAGTTTGGGCTCCGACATAGATACGCAGTATTTT.

The V call is TRBV20-1, the J call TRBJ2-7, with D perhaps matching TRBD2 (5 bases). The V gene's germline CDR1 is DFQATT and CDR2 SNEGSKA (reference sequence). Trimming took off 6 bases at V and 5 bases at J, with 11 bases between the two ends. The CDR3 runs 11 residues. The CDR3 DNA reads TGCAGTGCCCTCCCCGGGAACGAGCAGTACTTC. Translating it yields CSALPGNEQYF.

The V call is TRBV20-1, the J call TRBJ2-5; unclear D gene. This CDR3 contains 13 residues. Between the trimmed V and J ends, which lost 3 bases and 5 bases, there was a span of 13 bases. Germline V lookup: CDR1 DFQATT, CDR2 SNEGSKA (reference sequence). The CDR3 region has the DNA TGCAGTGCTAGCGGGCTCAACTGGGAGACCCAGTACTTC. The encoded protein is CSASGLNWETQYF.

The chain uses TRBV6-2 or TRBV6-3 and TRBJ1-6; no reliable D call. Deletions cut 0 bases from V and 7 bases from J, with 10 bases between. Germline values: CDR1 MNHEY, CDR2 SVGEGT. The CDR3 consists of 15 residues. DNA of the CDR3: TGTGCCAGCAGTTACTCGATGGGGAACAATTCACCCCTCCACTTT. It is translated as CASSYSMGNNSPLHF.

The V call is TRBV10-3, the J call TRBJ2-4, with D perhaps assigned TRBD1 or TRBD2 (5 bases each). The J call is in doubt because the DNA end fits TRBJ2-7 better. From germline, CDR1 is ENHRY and CDR2 SYGVKD. CDR3 size: 15 residues. CDR3 amino acids: CAISEHGAQVYEQYF. Here the CDR3 DNA reads TGTGCCATCAGTGAACACGGGGCACAGGTCTACGAGCAGTACTTC.

The chain recombines TRBV7-2 with TRBJ2-1; maybe TRBD2 (6 bases). Per the germline V gene, CDR1 is SGHTA and CDR2 is FQGNSA. The CDR3 loop spans 16 amino acids. V lost 1 base, J lost 3 bases, and 13 bases lay in between. CDR3 sequence reads: CASSLDSGGVYNEQFF. The CDR3 nucleotides are TGTGCCAGCAGCTTAGATTCGGGCGGGGTCTACAATGAGCAGTTCTTC.

V and J are TRBV29-1 and TRBJ1-2; D gene ambiguous. This CDR3 comprises 10 residues. The germline V gene encodes CDR1 SQVTM and CDR2 ANQGSEA. V shed 5 bases and J shed 4 bases, with 5 bases lying between them. CDR3 residues: CSVRSYGYTF. The CDR3 nucleotides are TGCAGCGTTCGTAGCTATGGCTACACCTTC.

The chain uses TRBV4-3 and TRBJ2-1, with 9 bases that match TRBD2. The CDR3 consists of 17 residues. The V gene end was trimmed by 5 bases and the J gene end by 0 bases; junction bases not matched to a gene: 8. CDR1 is LGHNA and CDR2 is YSLEER in the germline V gene. CDR3 coding DNA: TGCGCCAGCAGCACCGGGACTAGCAGTAGCTCCTACAATGAGCAGTTCTTC. It translates to CASSTGTSSSSYNEQFF.

V is TRBV7-2 and J is TRBJ2-3; D gene uncertain. Germline values: CDR1 SGHTA, CDR2 FQGNSA. The V gene lost 3 bases and the J gene lost 9 bases, with 10 bases spanning the gap. CDR3 length: 12 amino acids. The CDR3 DNA is TGTGCCAGCAGCTTTCCCAGCCCCACGCAGTATTTT. Amino acids: CASSFPSPTQYF.

This clonotype was counted a single time. The chain recombines TRBV5-5 with TRBJ1-4, with TRBD1 matching 8 bases. With 0 bases clipped from V and 11 bases from J, the junction kept 6 bases outside the gene matches. CDR1 SGHKS and CDR2 YYEKEE come from the germline V gene (reference sequence). The CDR3 has 14 amino acids. This chain's CDR3 is CASSLEGQGGKLFF. Written as DNA, the CDR3 is TGTGCCAGCAGCTTGGAAGGACAGGGAGGGAAACTGTTTTTT.